One sample yielded the 22 T cell receptor beta chains listed below, sequenced in a study of neoadjuvant anti-PD-1 for oral cavity cancer. Some clones are missing from TCRdb's copy, which holds only in-frame ones; the method was immunoSEQ multiplex PCR. The table has 11,000 to 15,000 clones, more than 70% seen once. The time point here: after neoadjuvant nivolumab, at surgical resection. Sample: PBMCs, taken after nivolumab (anti-PD-1) treatment. These receptors were taken from a person aged 40-85 years with oral cavity squamous cell carcinoma.

This clone was detected only a few times. The V call is TRBV5-1, the J call TRBJ2-1; TRBD2 aligns across 9 bases. Germline V CDR1 and CDR2: SGHRS, YFSETQ. CDR3 length: 15 residues. The V and J ends lost 4 bases and 2 bases, in that order; junction bases with no gene match: 4. This chain's CDR3 is CASSPIAGAYNEQFF. CDR3 nucleotide sequence: TGCGCCAGCAGCCCCATAGCGGGGGCCTACAATGAGCAGTTCTTC. The full variable domain, its missing parts supplied by reference TRBV5-1 and TRBJ2-1, is KAGVTQTPRYLIKTRGQQVTLSCSPISGHRSVSWYQQTPGQGLQFLFEYFSETQRNKGNFPGRFSGRQFSNSRSEMNVSTLELGDSALYLCASSPIAGAYNEQFFGPGTRLTVL.

This clone was recorded once. The CDR3 loop reads CSVINGLAGETQYF. The CDR3 DNA reads as TGCAGCGTTATCAACGGACTAGCGGGAGAGACCCAGTACTTC. V gene TRBV29-1 combines with J gene TRBJ2-5; 11 positions match TRBD2. Germline CDR1 and CDR2: SQVTM and ANQGSEA. The CDR3 loop spans 14 amino acids. The V segment lost 5 bases and the J segment 4 bases; nucleotides outside the gene matches: 6.

This clone was seen a handful of times. The chain combines TRBV9 with TRBJ2-7, with TRBD1 identical over 9 bases. Germline values: CDR1 SGDLS, CDR2 YYNGEE. The length of the CDR3 is 16 residues. V shed 3 bases, J shed 7 bases, and the junction held 14 bases outside the gene matches. CDR3 sequence reads: CASSGGSLQGAPEQYF. CDR3 DNA: TGTGCCAGCAGCGGAGGGTCACTACAGGGGGCGCCTGAGCAGTACTTC.

The chain links TRBV27 to TRBJ1-3; D is undetermined. The CDR3 totals 15 residues. CDR1 is MNHEY and CDR2 is SMNVEV in the germline V gene (reference sequence). V lost 3 bases, J lost 0 bases, and 9 bases lay in between. CDR3 loop: CASSFSGISGNTIYF. The CDR3 DNA sequence: TGTGCCAGCAGTTTCTCAGGCATCTCTGGAAACACCATATATTTT.

The genes are TRBV7-8 and TRBJ2-4, with TRBD2 identical over 10 bases. The ends lost 2 bases at V and 2 bases at J; junction bases unmatched: 12. CDR1 is SGHVS and CDR2 is FQNEAQ in the germline V gene. The CDR3 runs to 19 residues. CDR3 residues: CASSLLSGGAIGSKNIQYF. For the CDR3, the DNA is TGTGCCAGCAGCTTATTAAGCGGGGGGGCCATTGGATCCAAAAACATTCAGTACTTC.

This clone was seen only a few times. The chain recombines TRBV4-1 with TRBJ2-7; D uncertain. Per the germline V gene, CDR1 is MGHRA and CDR2 is YSYEKL. This CDR3 is built from 15 residues. With 2 bases removed from V and 4 bases from J, the gap between germline ends came to 15 bases. CDR3 sequence: CASSQNPLTGYEQYF. As DNA, the CDR3 is TGCGCCAGCAGCCAAAATCCCCTGACTGGTTACGAGCAGTACTTC.

This sequence joins TRBV6-4 and TRBJ1-1; TRBD1 is a possible D gene (6 bases). V was cut by 3 bases and J by 3 bases, with 11 bases left in between. This CDR3 contains 14 residues. Per germline, CDR1 MRHNA and CDR2 SNTAGT. The CDR3 region is CASSETGLYTEAFF. The CDR3 region has the DNA TGTGCCAGCAGTGAGACAGGACTATACACTGAAGCTTTCTTT.

This clone occurred once. The V call is TRBV10-3, the J call TRBJ1-2; no definite D call. CDR1 is ENHRY, CDR2 SYGVKD, per germline. The length of the CDR3 is 16 residues. V lost 2 bases to trimming and J lost 8 bases, with 21 bases between them. As DNA, the CDR3 is TGTGCCATCAGTGAGGAGACTGAGGGAAGAACTAAAGGCTACACCTTC. Translating it yields CAISEETEGRTKGYTF.

This chain connects TRBV25-1 to TRBJ2-5, with a possible D match to TRBD1 (5 bases). This CDR3 contains 15 residues. Germline V gene lookup returns CDR1 MGHDK and CDR2 SYGVNS. V was pared by 1 base and J by 4 bases, with 13 bases between. The CDR3 nucleotides are TGTGCCAGCAGTGAATTGGGGCAGGGTCGAGAGACCCAGTACTTC. This encodes CASSELGQGRETQYF.

This chain joins TRBV6-1 and TRBJ1-3, with D tentatively TRBD1 (5 bases). The length of the CDR3 is 15 residues. CDR1 is MNHNS, CDR2 SASEGT, per germline. V was pared by 1 base and J by 2 bases, with 9 bases between. The CDR3 coding sequence is TGTGCCAGCAGTGAAGGTGGGGCTCCTGGAAACACCATATATTTT. This translates into CASSEGGAPGNTIYF.

The chain's CDR3 is CASSPSPFSATVYGYTF. The CDR3 DNA reads as TGCGCCAGCAGCCCCAGTCCCTTTTCGGCGACTGTCTATGGCTACACCTTC. The chain joins TRBV4-1 to TRBJ1-2; D gene unclear. The CDR3 has 17 amino acids. Trimming took off 4 bases at V and 4 bases at J, with 22 bases between the two ends. Germline values: CDR1 MGHRA, CDR2 YSYEKL.

This clone occurred a few times. This chain uses TRBV21-1 with TRBJ2-3; the DNA was not used to check the table's D call, TRBD2. TRBV21-1 is termed a pseudogene. This CDR3 comprises 10 residues. CDR3 loop: CASSPDTQYF. CDR3 in DNA: TGTGCCAGCAGCCCGGATACGCAGTATTTT.

V usage is TRBV11-2 and J usage is TRBJ1-1; D is unresolved. V dropped 3 bases and J dropped 3 bases, with 14 bases sitting between them. CDR1 is SGHAT, CDR2 FQNNGV, per germline. This CDR3 has 15 amino acids. CDR3 loop: CASSFYLKRDTEAFF. The CDR3 DNA reads as TGTGCCAGCAGCTTCTACCTAAAGAGGGACACTGAAGCTTTCTTT.

The rearrangement links TRBV5-1 to TRBJ2-5, with 9 bases identical to TRBD2. The V and J ends lost 0 bases and 4 bases, in that order; junction bases with no gene match: 4. Germline loops: CDR1 SGHRS, CDR2 YFSETQ. This CDR3 has 15 residues. The CDR3 loop reads CASSLALAGGETQYF. The CDR3 DNA sequence: TGCGCCAGCAGCTTGGCACTAGCGGGTGGAGAGACCCAGTACTTC.

V gene TRBV7-7 combines with J gene TRBJ2-5; 13 nucleotides align to TRBD2. Losses at the gene ends were 5 bases for V and 2 bases for J; bases not matched to a gene: 5. The CDR3 covers 16 residues. The germline CDR1 and CDR2 sequences are SSHAT and FNYEAQ (reference sequence). CDR3 nucleotides: TGTGCCAGCAGCCCCGGACTAGCGGGAGTACAAGAGACCCAGTACTTC. Its protein product is CASSPGLAGVQETQYF.

The chain links TRBV10-1 to TRBJ2-5; D remains ambiguous. Germline V gene lookup returns CDR1 WNHNN and CDR2 SYGVQD (reference sequence). There are 13 residues in the CDR3. V lost 2 bases, J lost 4 bases, and 8 bases lay in between. The DNA for the CDR3 is TGCGCCAGCAGTGAGGGTTGGGGAGAGACCCAGTACTTC. It translates to CASSEGWGETQYF.

This clone was observed a few times. V gene TRBV27 combines with J gene TRBJ2-1; no clear D. Deletions cut 7 bases from V and 8 bases from J, with 3 bases between. Germline-derived CDR1 and CDR2 are MNHEY and SMNVEV (reference sequence). The CDR3 sequence is 9 residues long. CDR3 loop: CASMDEQFF. For the CDR3, the DNA is TGTGCCAGCATGGATGAGCAGTTCTTC.

The chain couples TRBV4-1 to TRBJ2-3; 10 bases agree with TRBD2. The CDR3 totals 16 residues. V lost 4 bases to trimming and J lost 3 bases; unmatched junction nucleotides: 7. Germline CDR1 is MGHRA and CDR2 is YSYEKL. The CDR3 DNA reads TGCGCCAGCAGCCCTCTAGCGGGAGCGCTGACAGATACGCAGTATTTT. It encodes CASSPLAGALTDTQYF.

The V and J genes are TRBV6-5 and TRBJ2-3, with D possibly being TRBD2 (5 bases). The CDR3 loop spans 15 amino acids. Trimming left V 2 bases short and J 6 bases short, with 15 bases between. The germline V gene encodes CDR1 MNHEY and CDR2 SVGAGI. The CDR3 sequence: CASSYGSRPGDTQYF. The CDR3 DNA sequence: TGTGCCAGCAGTTACGGGAGCCGGCCGGGGGATACGCAGTATTTT.

Of note for this clone: Other DNA sequences in the sample encode the same CDR3. This sequence joins TRBV6-1 and TRBJ1-1; D possibly corresponds to TRBD1 (6 bases). The germline V and J ends were trimmed by 7 bases and 11 bases, with 20 bases remaining between them. This CDR3 comprises 13 residues. The germline V gene encodes CDR1 MNHNS and CDR2 SASEGT. The CDR3 loop reads CASIVKGGREAFF. The CDR3 DNA follows: TGTGCCAGCATCGTTAAGGGGGGGCGTGAGGCTTTCTTT.

The chain has TRBV6-1 and TRBJ2-5; no reliable D call. Per germline, CDR1 MNHNS and CDR2 SASEGT. This CDR3 is 12 amino acids long. Trimming pared 8 bases from V and 0 bases from J, leaving 7 bases between. This CDR3 is CASLGNQETQYF. CDR3 DNA sequence: TGTGCCAGCCTGGGCAACCAAGAGACCCAGTACTTC.

This chain joins TRBV27 and TRBJ1-1, with D possibly matching TRBD1 (5 bases). This CDR3 has 14 amino acids. V dropped 0 bases and J dropped 1 base, with 6 bases sitting between them. Germline V gene sequence: CDR1 MNHEY, CDR2 SMNVEV (reference sequence). The CDR3 DNA follows: TGTGCCAGCAGTTTATCAGGGGCGAACACTGAAGCTTTCTTT. Amino acids: CASSLSGANTEAFF.